This TCR beta chain comes out of a study of T-cell memory formation after mild COVID-19. On this clonotype itself: Its antigen is undetermined. A much larger clonotype is one base distant, so this may be a read error.

TCRdb reanalysed the 5' RACE reads using MiXCR and keeps one entry per CDR3 protein. The sample holds about 190,000 distinct CDR3 sequences; 27% are singletons and the top ten take about an eighth. Broader study findings: Nothing showed for sure that second-wave clones peaking on day 37 were SARS-CoV-2 specific. Clones that contracted from day 15 to 85 were balanced CD4/CD8, while later expanders leaned CD4+. Most CD4+ clones that shrank were in CM and EM, while CD8+ ones turned up in EMRA.

Germline values: CDR1 SGHNT, CDR2 YENEEA. This CDR3 is built from 14 residues. Germline trimming cut 6 bases from V and 2 bases from J; bases unmatched to any gene: 5. The receptor was derived from an adult woman who had mild COVID-19 (a few samples of this study predate the infection). Cell type and time point are not known. The J gene is TRBJ2-3, the V gene TRBV11-3; 7 bases agree with TRBD1. The sequencing sample was made of PBMCs or a T cell subset sorted from them (not recorded which). CDR3 sequence (DNA): TGTGCCAGCAGTACGACAGGGACCACAGATACGCAGTATTTT. This encodes CASSTTGTTDTQYF. The entire variable domain, with the rest obtained from reference TRBV11-3 and TRBJ2-3, is as follows: EAGVVQSPRYKIIEKKQPVAFWCNPISGHNTLYWYLQNLGQGPELLIRYENEEAVDDSQLPKDRFSAERLKGVDSTLKIQPAELGDSAVYLCASSTTGTTDTQYFGPGTRLTVL.